This entry concerns a single TCR beta chain. Participants' reported clinical history set cohort assignment. These data are taken from a study of blood T cell repertoires in COVID-19. Methods used by the authors: Quantification of nucleated cells was approximated via reference gene primer amplification. This table comes from immunoSEQ multiplex PCR, and its TCRdb copy is limited to in-frame clones, with some not included. That table supplies the V and J calls and clone size; D and trimming were determined from the DNA. The data show roughly 140,000 clones, around 80% seen once. Material for sequencing was PBMCs or T cells enriched from blood (not recorded which). The clonotype originates from a woman aged 18 to 35 who had been exposed to COVID-19.

CDR3 nucleotide sequence: TGCGCCAGCAGCTTGGGACAGGGGCGGACTGAAGCTTTCTTT. Its protein is CASSLGQGRTEAFF. The chain combines TRBV5-1 with TRBJ1-1; TRBD1 agrees at 8 bases. In germline, CDR1 is SGHRS, CDR2 YFSETQ. CDR3 size: 14 residues. Trimming cost V 0 bases and J 5 bases; bases outside gene matches: 3.